A selection of T cell receptor beta chains follows, all from one sample in a study of blood T cells in healthy people across ages. TCRdb re-analysed the 5' RACE reads in MiXCR, keeping a single row per CDR3 protein. This sample yields about 1.4 million distinct CDR3 sequences, of which approximately 60% are seen a single time; 5% to 7% belongs to the top ten. The sequenced sample consisted of blood. The receptor set was obtained from a man aged 18 to 30 in good health. The CDR3 runs from the conserved cysteine through the conserved F or W. The D gene is left open where the match is weak. Expanded clones get a size class; other rows say once, few or many, or leave the size out.

V gene	D gene	J gene	clone size	CDR3 DNA	CDR3 protein
TRBV11-2	NA	TRBJ2-1	NA	TGTGCCAGCAGCTTACGGGCAGGCGTATCCAATGAGCAGTTCTTC	CASSLRAGVSNEQFF
TRBV4-1	TRBD1	TRBJ1-5	NA	TGCGCCAGCAGCCGACTACAGGGGGACAATCAGCCCCAGCATTTT	CASSRLQGDNQPQHF
TRBV12-3/TRBV12-4	NA	TRBJ2-7	NA	TGTGCCAGCAGTTTGGCCCGGACGGGACACTACGAGCAGTACTTC	CASSLARTGHYEQYF
TRBV29-1	TRBD2	TRBJ2-7	few	TGCAGCGTTGGTGGACTAGCGGGAGAAATGGACGAGCAGTACTTC	CSVGGLAGEMDEQYF
TRBV7-6	NA	TRBJ2-1	NA	TGTGCCAGCAGCTTAGGGGTAGGGGATGAGCAGTTCTTC	CASSLGVGDEQFF
TRBV20-1	NA	TRBJ2-1	NA	TGCAGTGCTGAGGATGGGGGAGAACACTACAATGAGCAGTTCTTC	CSAEDGGEHYNEQFF
TRBV7-2	TRBD2	TRBJ2-1	NA	TGTGCCAGCAGCCGATCGGGGGGTAACCCCAATGAGCAGTTCTTC	CASSRSGGNPNEQFF
TRBV6-1	TRBD2	TRBJ2-5	NA	TGTGCCAGCAGTATGACTAGCGGGGGGGCTACGTCGGAGACCCAGTACTTC	CASSMTSGGATSETQYF
TRBV11-2	NA	TRBJ2-5	NA	TGTGCCAGCAGCTTAGGGGGCCTCAAAGAGACCCAGTACTTC	CASSLGGLKETQYF
TRBV7-2	TRBD2	TRBJ2-1	NA	TGTGCCAGCAGCAAAGATAGCGGGCCGCAGTTCTTC	CASSKDSGPQFF
TRBV9	TRBD1	TRBJ1-2	NA	TGTGCCAGCAGCGGCGACAGGGGGGAAGATCTCTTTAGGGATGGCTACACCTTC	CASSGDRGEDLFRDGYTF
TRBV29-1	TRBD1	TRBJ2-6	NA	TGCAGCGTTGAGGCCGGGACAGCGGGGGCCAACGTCCTGACTTTC	CSVEAGTAGANVLTF
TRBV3-1	NA	TRBJ2-3	NA	TGTGCCAGCAGCCACAGTTCCGATACGCAGTATTTT	CASSHSSDTQYF
TRBV5-6	NA	TRBJ2-7	NA	TGTGCCAGCAGCCCACGGGCGAGACAGACGTGGTACTTC	CASSPRARQTWYF
TRBV2	TRBD1	TRBJ1-2	few	TGTGCCAGCAGTGACGGGGGACAGGGGATTACTAACTATGGCTACACCTTC	CASSDGGQGITNYGYTF
TRBV7-9	NA	TRBJ1-2	NA	TGTGCCAGCAGCTCCGAGCCTGTTCTTCATGGCTACACCTTC	CASSSEPVLHGYTF
TRBV7-9	TRBD1	TRBJ2-1	once	TGTGCCGGCAGCCCGACCGGGACAGGGGCCGACAATGAGCAGTTCTTC	CAGSPTGTGADNEQFF
TRBV10-3	NA	TRBJ1-2	NA	TGTGCCATCAGTGAGACTTCGCCCGCTAACTATGGCTACACCTTC	CAISETSPANYGYTF
TRBV7-2	NA	TRBJ2-7	few	TGTGCCAGCAGCTTAGTGTTCTACGAGCAGTACTTC	CASSLVFYEQYF
TRBV4-1	TRBD1	TRBJ2-5	once	TGCGCCAGCAGGTTTGACAGGGAGTGGGAGACCCAGTACTTC	CASRFDREWETQYF
TRBV12-3/TRBV12-4	NA	TRBJ2-5	NA	TGTGCCAGCAGTTCAGATCGGTCAGGGCGGGAGACCCAGTACTTC	CASSSDRSGRETQYF
TRBV3-1	NA	TRBJ2-7	NA	TGTGCCAGCAGCCAAGGGTCCCCCGAGCAGTACTTC	CASSQGSPEQYF
TRBV7-9	NA	TRBJ2-1	NA	TGTGCCAGCAGCTTAAAGGTTGGGGCCGAGACACGATCCTACAATGAGCAGTTCTTC	CASSLKVGAETRSYNEQFF
TRBV11-2	NA	TRBJ1-1	NA	TGTGCCAGCAGCTTACAACCGGTAGACGAAGCTTTCTTT	CASSLQPVDEAFF
TRBV20-1	TRBD1	TRBJ1-2	NA	TGCAGTGCCTGGAAGGTTGACAGGGCGGCTAACTATGGCTACACCTTC	CSAWKVDRAANYGYTF
TRBV4-1	NA	TRBJ2-7	NA	TGCGCCAGCACCCAAGTGGACGCTCTGCGGTACTTC	CASTQVDALRYF
TRBV4-2	NA	TRBJ1-4	NA	TGTGCCAGCAGCCTAAAAGGGGGTGGTAATGAAAAACTGTTTTTT	CASSLKGGGNEKLFF
TRBV20-1	TRBD1	TRBJ2-7	NA	TGCAGTGCTATCCCCGGGACAGGGAACTACGAGCAGTACTTC	CSAIPGTGNYEQYF
TRBV29-1	NA	TRBJ2-7	NA	TGCAGCGTCCTCGTACAGGGTTCCTACGAGCAGTACTTC	CSVLVQGSYEQYF
TRBV21-1	NA	TRBJ1-1	NA	TGTGCCAGCAGCAAAGAGGCTGGGGAGGCGAACACTGAAGCTTTCTTT	CASSKEAGEANTEAFF
TRBV7-9	NA	TRBJ2-1	NA	TGTGCCAGCAGCTTCGTTATTTCAGCCTACAATGAGCAGTTCTTC	CASSFVISAYNEQFF
TRBV9	NA	TRBJ1-4	few	TGTGCCAGCAGCGTGGGGTCCGGGCTGGGTTATGAAAAACTGTTTTTT	CASSVGSGLGYEKLFF
TRBV6-6	NA	TRBJ2-3	NA	TGTGCCAGCAGTCACCCATCCCGGCCCACAGATACGCAGTATTTT	CASSHPSRPTDTQYF
TRBV5-1	TRBD1	TRBJ2-7	few	TGCGCCAGCAGCTTGGTTAGGGGGCCCCACTACGAGCAGTACTTC	CASSLVRGPHYEQYF
TRBV28	TRBD2	TRBJ2-3	NA	TGTGCCAGCAGTTTAATCGAGGGAGGGGAGGCAGATACGCAGTATTTT	CASSLIEGGEADTQYF
TRBV5-1	TRBD2	TRBJ2-3	few	TGCGCCAGCAGCCCATCCGACGGGGGGTACACAGATACGCAGTATTTT	CASSPSDGGYTDTQYF
TRBV27	TRBD2	TRBJ2-2	NA	TGTGCCAGCAGTTCATATCTAACTAGCGGGATGAACACCGGGGAGCTGTTTTTT	CASSSYLTSGMNTGELFF
TRBV6-2/TRBV6-3	TRBD1	TRBJ2-5	NA	TGTGCCAGCAGTCAAGGACAGGGGATTCTAGGGGAGCAGTACTTC	CASSQGQGILGEQYF
TRBV14	NA	TRBJ2-1	NA	TGTGCCAGCAGCCATATAGGTGATGAGCAGTTCTTC	CASSHIGDEQFF
TRBV7-9	NA	TRBJ1-4	NA	TGTGCCAGCAGCACCCAGGGTTCTACTAATGAAAAACTGTTTTTT	CASSTQGSTNEKLFF
TRBV20-1	NA	TRBJ2-5	few	TGCAGTGCTATTTCAGATCAAGAGACCCAGTACTTC	CSAISDQETQYF
TRBV6-5	TRBD1	TRBJ1-2	few	TGTGCCAGCGGGACAGGGGGTGGCTACACCTTC	CASGTGGGYTF
TRBV11-2	TRBD1	TRBJ1-2	few	TGTGCCAGCAGCTCAATCCTCCGGGACAGGGGAAACTATGGCTACACCTTC	CASSSILRDRGNYGYTF
TRBV12-5	NA	TRBJ2-7	NA	TGTGCTAGTGGTTTGGCCCCCCCCGTCGAGCAGTACTTC	CASGLAPPVEQYF
TRBV29-1	TRBD2	TRBJ2-7	NA	TGCAGCGTTGAAAAAACTAGCGGGAGGTCTTACGAGCAGTACTTC	CSVEKTSGRSYEQYF
TRBV29-1	NA	TRBJ2-7	NA	TGCAGCGGTGGGGCAGGCAAAGCCTACGAGCAGTACTTC	CSGGAGKAYEQYF
TRBV18	NA	TRBJ2-5	NA	TGTGCCAGCTCACCAGGACAGAAAGTTTTTCAAGAGACCCAGTACTTC	CASSPGQKVFQETQYF
TRBV14	NA	TRBJ2-5	few	TGTGCCAGCAGCCAAGATAGGAGTACCCAAGAGACCCAGTACTTC	CASSQDRSTQETQYF
TRBV6-6	NA	TRBJ2-5	NA	TGTGCCAGCACCAAGGGACCGCCGGGGTTGTGGCAAGAGACCCAGTACTTC	CASTKGPPGLWQETQYF
TRBV27	TRBD1	TRBJ2-3	NA	TGTGCCAGCAGTTTATTGGTAGGACAGGGTGTCGATACGCAGTATTTT	CASSLLVGQGVDTQYF
TRBV5-1	TRBD2	TRBJ2-3	NA	TGCGCCAGCAGCTTGGAGCGGGAGGATACGCAGTATTTT	CASSLEREDTQYF
TRBV3-1	NA	TRBJ2-7	NA	TGTGCCAGCAGCCTCCGGGACTGGGGCTCCTACAATGAGCAGTACTTC	CASSLRDWGSYNEQYF
TRBV24-1	TRBD1	TRBJ1-2	NA	TGTGCCACCAGTGATCCCGCGGACAGGGTAACGGGCTACACCTTC	CATSDPADRVTGYTF